This T cell receptor beta chain was recovered during a study of blood T cell repertoires in COVID-19. As for the study in general: Samples came from the United States, Italy and Spain, spanning acute and convalescent COVID-19. T cells, B-cell-depleted T cells, or PBMCs provided the cDNA or gDNA that served as material.

The germline CDR1 and CDR2 sequences are MDHEN and SYDVKM. The CDR3 extends over 15 amino acids. The V segment lost 6 bases and the J segment 5 bases; nucleotides outside the gene matches: 9. Source study methods: Nucleated cell counts were estimated from reference gene primer amplification. Method: immunoSEQ multiplex PCR; TCRdb's copy keeps in-frame clones and lacks some. V and J calls and clone size are as listed in that table; D and trimming were resolved from the DNA. The table includes roughly 290,000 clones, around nine tenths detected once. The sequencing sample was made of peripheral blood. The gene calls are TRBV28 and TRBJ1-5; 8 bases align to TRBD1. This TCR was sampled from a young man with acute or convalescent COVID-19. The CDR3 loop is CASRRGQGRDQPQHF. The CDR3, as DNA: TGTGCCAGCAGGAGAGGACAGGGACGGGATCAGCCCCAGCATTTT.